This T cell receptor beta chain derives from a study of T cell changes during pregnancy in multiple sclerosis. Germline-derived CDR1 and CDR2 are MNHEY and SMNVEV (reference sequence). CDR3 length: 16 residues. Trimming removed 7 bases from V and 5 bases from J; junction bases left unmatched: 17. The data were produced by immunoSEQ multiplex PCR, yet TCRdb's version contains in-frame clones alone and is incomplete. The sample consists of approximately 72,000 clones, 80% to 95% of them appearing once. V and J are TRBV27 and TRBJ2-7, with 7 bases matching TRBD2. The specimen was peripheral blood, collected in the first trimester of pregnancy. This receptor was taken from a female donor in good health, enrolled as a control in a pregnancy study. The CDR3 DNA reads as TGTGCCAGCATCATCTGTCAGACACAGGCGGGGGACGAGCAGTACTTC. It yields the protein CASIICQTQAGDEQYF.